The table lists the clone carrying this T cell receptor (beta chain) with a few counts. Its antigen remains unidentified. The data originate from a study of blood T cells in healthy people across ages. Study outcomes and limitations: With age, beta diversity per million T cells declined roughly linearly, significantly by 40. With naive T cell percentage, TCR beta diversity showed a strong correlation.

CDR1 is KGHDR, CDR2 SFDVKD, per germline. The V and J ends lost 5 bases and 7 bases, in that order; junction bases with no gene match: 6. The CDR3 length is 14 residues. Next came a second PCR, run for roughly 6 to 11 cycles, which used a sample-barcoded 5' primer along with a J-beta primer mix. The template-switch adaptor was a 5' adaptor with 12 random nucleotides. It tagged each cDNA molecule. Every sample produced at least 2.5 million CDR3-containing paired-end reads. TCRdb re-called the 5' RACE reads with MiXCR, one entry per CDR3 protein. Of over 950,000 distinct CDR3 sequences in the sample, roughly half were seen once.

The specimen was blood. The chain has TRBV24-1 and TRBJ2-1; 8 bases map to TRBD2. This clonotype was obtained from a woman between 55 and 75 years old in good health. This CDR3 reads CATSVSGLENEQFF. CDR3 bases: TGTGCCACCAGTGTTTCGGGACTAGAGAATGAGCAGTTCTTC.